The rows below give T cell receptor beta chains drawn from one sample of a study of regulatory T cells in long-lasting Graves disease. TCRdb analysed the multiplex PCR reads with MiXCR anew, one entry per CDR3 protein. The sample shows some 370,000 distinct CDR3 sequences, more than 20% of them seen only once. Material: peripheral blood mononuclear cells (PBMCs), obtained when the disease was refractory, from a patient treated with antithyroid drugs. The source is a female donor with Graves disease. Each CDR3 is given with its conserved first and last residue. D genes are given only for firm matches. Rows may omit the clone size; those that give it use once, few, many or a size class.

.	TRBV29-1	TRBD1	TRBJ2-1	CSVELWDRGLSYNEQFF	TGCAGCGTTGAACTGTGGGACAGGGGGCTCTCCTACAATGAGCAGTTCTTC
.	TRBV7-2	TRBD1	TRBJ1-5	CASSNTGDQPQHF	TGTGCCAGCAGCAATACAGGGGATCAGCCCCAGCATTTT
many	TRBV6-1	.	TRBJ2-2	CASLITQINTGELFF	TGTGCCAGCCTTATCACGCAGATAAACACCGGGGAGCTGTTTTTT
.	TRBV7-9	.	TRBJ2-4	CASSLWTVDENIQYF	TGTGCCAGCAGCCTATGGACGGTCGACGAAAACATTCAGTACTTC
.	TRBV5-1	.	TRBJ2-5	CASSTVGENQETQYF	TGCGCCAGCAGCACCGTTGGGGAGAACCAAGAGACCCAGTACTTC
few	TRBV4-3	.	TRBJ2-7	CASSQEEASYEQYF	TGCGCCAGCAGCCAGGAGGAGGCCTCCTACGAGCAGTACTTC
many	TRBV28	.	TRBJ2-7	CASSNPVTTYEQYF	TGTGCCAGCAGTAACCCCGTTACTACCTACGAGCAGTACTTC
many	TRBV10-1	TRBD2	TRBJ2-7	CASSPGLAGTPYEQYF	TGCGCCAGCAGCCCTGGACTAGCGGGAACTCCGTACGAGCAGTACTTC
.	TRBV6-5	.	TRBJ1-1	CASSYGRGQEAFF	TGTGCCAGCAGTTACGGTCGTGGACAGGAAGCTTTCTTT
few	TRBV6-1	TRBD1	TRBJ2-7	CASSWTGGSYEQYF	TGTGCCAGCTCCTGGACAGGGGGCTCCTACGAGCAGTACTTC
few	TRBV7-2	TRBD2	TRBJ2-5	CASSTSAGVGETQYF	TGTGCCAGCAGCACCTCGGCGGGAGTCGGGGAGACCCAGTACTTC
many	TRBV7-9	.	TRBJ2-6	CASSLREGWANVLTF	TGTGCCAGCAGCTTACGAGAAGGCTGGGCCAACGTCCTGACTTTC
few	TRBV18	.	TRBJ1-1	CASSPLHGENTEAFF	TGTGCCAGCTCACCACTGCATGGAGAGAACACTGAAGCTTTCTTT
.	TRBV5-5	.	TRBJ2-7	CASSAGFRTYEQYF	TGCGCCAGCAGTGCCGGGTTTCGAACCTACGAGCAGTACTTC
few	TRBV11-2	TRBD2	TRBJ2-7	CASSLVLGRRRTYEQYF	TGTGCCAGCAGCTTAGTCCTCGGGAGGAGACGCACCTACGAGCAGTACTTC
few	TRBV29-1	TRBD1	TRBJ2-7	CSVTGGQGSYEQYF	TGCAGCGTTACCGGGGGACAGGGGTCCTACGAGCAGTACTTC
many	TRBV10-3	.	TRBJ2-5	CAISEAPPRTDPQETQYF	TGTGCCATCAGTGAAGCTCCCCCAAGGACAGACCCTCAAGAGACCCAGTACTTC
.	TRBV7-2	.	TRBJ2-2	CASSPYIGELFF	TGTGCCAGCAGCCCTTATATCGGGGAGCTGTTTTTT
.	TRBV20-1	.	TRBJ1-1	CSASRLARDTEAFF	TGCAGTGCTTCCAGGCTCGCGCGGGACACTGAAGCTTTCTTT
many	TRBV18	.	TRBJ2-5	CASSPMGGQETQYF	TGTGCCAGCAGCCCCATGGGGGGCCAAGAGACCCAGTACTTC
many	TRBV11-2	TRBD2	TRBJ2-5	CASSLRVLSTGLGQETQYF	TGTGCCAGCAGCTTAAGGGTTTTGTCGACGGGACTAGGTCAAGAGACCCAGTACTTC
many	TRBV10-3	.	TRBJ1-2	CAISPQGNYGYTF	TGTGCCATCAGTCCGCAGGGGAACTATGGCTACACCTTC
many	TRBV10-3	.	TRBJ2-5	CAISESRTPVETQYF	TGTGCCATCAGTGAGTCCAGGACACCGGTCGAGACCCAGTACTTC
many	TRBV28	.	TRBJ1-2	CASTLLGAGGYTF	TGTGCCAGCACCCTGTTGGGGGCGGGGGGCTACACCTTC
many	TRBV7-8	.	TRBJ1-1	CASSPQTWNTEAFF	TGTGCCAGCAGCCCTCAAACATGGAACACTGAAGCTTTCTTT
.	TRBV7-8	.	TRBJ2-7	CASSLFRVPPYEQYF	TGTGCCAGCAGCTTATTTAGGGTTCCCCCCTACGAGCAGTACTTC
.	TRBV6-2/TRBV6-3	.	TRBJ1-2	CASSLAGDTGYTF	TGTGCCAGCAGTCTAGCTGGGGATACTGGCTACACCTTC
.	TRBV28	.	TRBJ1-2	CATKVRVLHGYTF	TGTGCCACTAAAGTCCGGGTCTTACATGGCTACACCTTC
many	TRBV7-2	TRBD2	TRBJ2-7	CASSLRDYYEQYF	TGTGCCAGCAGCCTCCGGGACTACTACGAGCAGTACTTC
.	TRBV10-3	TRBD2	TRBJ2-7	CAISEPGGRANEQYF	TGTGCCATCAGTGAGCCGGGGGGGAGAGCAAACGAGCAGTACTTC
many	TRBV11-2	TRBD1	TRBJ2-2	CASSPRTGTTGELFF	TGTGCCAGCAGCCCCCGGACAGGGACCACCGGGGAGCTGTTTTTT
.	TRBV12-5	TRBD1	TRBJ1-1	CASGLTGTANTEAFF	TGTGCTAGTGGTTTAACCGGGACAGCGAACACTGAAGCTTTCTTT
many	TRBV7-9	.	TRBJ1-4	CASSSQDYKLFF	TGTGCCAGCAGCTCACAGGATTATAAACTGTTTTTT
many	TRBV2	TRBD1	TRBJ2-3	CASRPGTGFSDTQYF	TGTGCCAGCAGACCCGGGACAGGGTTTTCCGATACGCAGTATTTT
.	TRBV6-5	TRBD1	TRBJ1-6	CASSYLRGTGINYNSPLHF	TGTGCCAGCAGTTATCTACGAGGGACAGGGATAAACTATAATTCACCCCTCCACTTT
.	TRBV6-1	TRBD1	TRBJ1-2	CASSLSVTGQGYGYTF	TGTGCCAGCAGTCTTTCCGTCACGGGACAGGGGTATGGCTACACCTTC
many	TRBV2	.	TRBJ1-1	CASSDRFMNTEAFF	TGTGCCAGCTCGGACAGATTCATGAACACTGAAGCTTTCTTT
few	TRBV5-8	.	TRBJ1-1	CASSYNGGSVAFF	TGTGCCAGCAGCTACAATGGGGGCAGCGTAGCTTTCTTT
.	TRBV7-6	.	TRBJ2-5	CASSLANPTLETQYF	TGTGCCAGCAGCTTAGCGAACCCAACACTGGAGACCCAGTACTTC
many	TRBV28	TRBD1	TRBJ1-4	CASSLRDSWFF	TGTGCCAGCAGTTTGAGGGACAGTTGGTTTTTT
.	TRBV5-6	.	TRBJ2-7	CASSLIAEAYEQYF	TGTGCCAGCAGCTTGATAGCGGAGGCCTACGAGCAGTACTTC
.	TRBV7-2	.	TRBJ2-1	CASSLGGFYNEQFF	TGTGCCAGCAGCTTAGGCGGGTTTTACAATGAGCAGTTCTTC
few	TRBV12-3/TRBV12-4	.	TRBJ2-7	CASSLVRDPYEQYF	TGTGCCAGCAGTTTAGTGCGGGACCCCTACGAGCAGTACTTC
many	TRBV28	.	TRBJ1-2	CASIGGPYGYTF	TGTGCCAGCATCGGAGGACCCTATGGCTACACCTTC
few	TRBV7-9	.	TRBJ1-3	CASSFGQGNTIYF	TGTGCCAGCAGCTTCGGACAGGGAAACACCATATATTTT
.	TRBV19	.	TRBJ2-2	CASSIVVLATGELFF	TGTGCCAGTAGTATTGTCGTGCTCGCCACCGGGGAGCTGTTTTTT
many	TRBV6-5	.	TRBJ1-5	CASSYRDSNQPQHF	TGTGCCAGCAGTTACAGGGACAGCAATCAGCCCCAGCATTTT
many	TRBV2	TRBD2	TRBJ2-7	CASSPLGLAGGEQYF	TGTGCCAGCAGCCCACTGGGACTAGCGGGAGGCGAGCAGTACTTC
many	TRBV28	.	TRBJ2-7	CASSPAPGARWGFYEQYF	TGTGCCAGCAGTCCGGCCCCGGGAGCCCGCTGGGGGTTCTACGAGCAGTACTTC
.	TRBV30	TRBD1	TRBJ2-7	CAWSLGTGNAEQYF	TGTGCCTGGAGTCTCGGGACAGGGAACGCCGAGCAGTACTTC
.	TRBV7-2	.	TRBJ1-6	CASSPSRDSPLHF	TGTGCCAGCAGCCCCTCAAGGGACTCACCCCTCCACTTT